The next 29 T cell receptor beta chains were all read from a single sample in a study of blood T cell repertoires in COVID-19. Profiled with immunoSEQ multiplex PCR; TCRdb holds only in-frame clones, not every one. This table holds a few hundred thousand clones, 80% to 90% found once. Sequenced input: peripheral blood. The receptors here all came from a woman aged 35 to 49 who had recovered from COVID-19.

The chain joins TRBV27 to TRBJ2-2, with TRBD2 identical over 10 bases. CDR1 and CDR2 from the germline V gene are MNHEY and SMNVEV (reference sequence). The CDR3 loop spans 17 amino acids. V lost 6 bases, J lost 2 bases, and 9 bases stayed unmatched. The CDR3 DNA follows: TGTGCCAGCAGATCTTACCTAGCGGGGGCCAACACCGGGGAGCTGTTTTTT. Its protein is CASRSYLAGANTGELFF.

The chain couples TRBV6-6 to TRBJ2-7; TRBD1 matches at 8 bases. V was pared by 0 bases and J by 2 bases, with 6 bases of the junction left unmatched. In germline, CDR1 is MNHNY, CDR2 SVGAGI (reference sequence). The CDR3 loop spans 16 amino acids. CDR3 DNA: TGTGCCAGCAGTTACTCCCACAGGGGGTACACCTACGAGCAGTACGTC. Translated: CASSYSHRGYTYEQYV.

The chain joins TRBV6-5 to TRBJ2-1; TRBD2 matches at 8 bases. J was trimmed by 9 bases and V by 6 bases; bases with no gene match: 7. In germline, CDR1 is MNHEY, CDR2 SVGAGI. The CDR3 sequence is 13 residues long. CDR3 sequence reads: CASSQGLAVEQFF. The CDR3 DNA reads TGTGCCAGCAGCCAAGGACTAGCTGTTGAGCAGTTCTTC.

This chain uses TRBV4-1 with TRBJ1-2, with 7 bases aligning to TRBD1. This CDR3 is built from 15 residues. Germline CDR1 reads MGHRA; CDR2 reads YSYEKL. V shed 1 base and J 4 bases; nucleotides not matched to a gene: 6. DNA of the CDR3: TGCGCCAGCAGCCAAGGGGGACAGTCAAGCTATGGCTACACCTTC. It translates to CASSQGGQSSYGYTF.

This chain joins TRBV28 and TRBJ1-1; 11 nucleotides align to TRBD1. The CDR3 has 14 residues. Germline V CDR1 and CDR2: MDHEN, SYDVKM. Trimming cost V 6 bases and J 10 bases; bases outside gene matches: 10. The CDR3 loop reads CASRGGQGEFGAFF. The CDR3 DNA follows: TGTGCCAGCAGAGGGGGACAGGGGGAATTCGGAGCTTTCTTT.

The V call is TRBV2, the J call TRBJ1-2; 8 nucleotides line up with TRBD1. J lost 6 bases, V lost 4 bases, and 10 bases had no gene match. CDR1 and CDR2 from the germline V gene are SNHLY and FYNNEI. The CDR3 runs 15 residues. CDR3 sequence: CASSAEGTGTNGYTF. CDR3 DNA sequence: TGTGCCAGCAGTGCAGAGGGGACAGGAACTAATGGCTACACCTTC. Combining the CDR3 with reference TRBV2 and TRBJ1-2 gives the whole variable domain EPEVTQTPSHQVTQMGQEVILRCVPISNHLYFYWYRQILGQKVEFLVSFYNNEISEKSEIFDDQFSVERPDGSNFTLKIRSTKLEDSAMYFCASSAEGTGTNGYTFGSGTRLTVV.

The CDR3 here is CASSLVSVAPRECSEQYV. CDR3 coding DNA: TGTGCCAGCAGCTTAGTGTCGGTGGCGCCGCGGGAGTGTTCCGAGCAGTACGTC. V usage is TRBV11-2 and J usage is TRBJ2-7, with TRBD2 identical over 7 bases. The germline CDR1 and CDR2 sequences are SGHAT and FQNNGV. This CDR3 contains 18 residues. V gave up 1 base and J gave up 6 bases; unmatched junction bases: 18.

Here the CDR3 reads CATKTSGAPTDTQYF. The CDR3 DNA reads TGTGCCACCAAGACTAGCGGGGCCCCCACAGATACGCAGTATTTT. The chain recombines TRBV10-3 with TRBJ2-3; 11 positions agree with TRBD2. Germline V lookup: CDR1 ENHRY, CDR2 SYGVKD. The CDR3 sequence is 15 residues long. V lost 10 bases and J lost 2; bases outside the gene matches: 8.

This chain uses TRBV5-6 with TRBJ2-5; D not certain. CDR3 length: 16 amino acids. V shed 0 bases and J shed 3 bases, with 15 bases lying between them. CDR1 is SGHDT, CDR2 YYEEEE, per germline. The chain's CDR3 is CASSLVVSRVEETQYF. The CDR3 nucleotides read TGTGCCAGCAGCTTGGTGGTTTCTCGGGTGGAAGAGACCCAGTACTTC.

CDR3: CASSQARGGYTF. For the CDR3, the DNA is TGTGCCAGCAGCCAAGCCCGGGGGGGCTACACCTTC. This chain connects TRBV3-1 (or the pseudogene TRBV3-2) to TRBJ1-2, with D perhaps TRBD1 (5 bases). The germline V and J ends were trimmed by 1 base and 8 bases, with 8 bases remaining between them. Germline-derived CDR1 and CDR2 are LGHDT and YNNKEL (reference sequence). The CDR3 is made up of 12 amino acids.

The genes are TRBV12-3 or TRBV12-4 and TRBJ2-2; D is unclear. Trimming pared 2 bases from V and 14 bases from J, leaving 9 bases between. This CDR3 contains 11 residues. The CDR3 sequence: CASSLFTQLFF. CDR3 DNA: TGTGCCAGCAGTTTATTCACTCAACTGTTTTTT.

This rearrangement joins TRBV19 to TRBJ1-5, with D possibly being TRBD1 (5 bases). This CDR3 has 16 amino acids. The V end was cut by 9 bases, the J end by 7 bases, with 25 bases between. Per the germline V gene, CDR1 is LNHDA and CDR2 is SQIVND (reference sequence). CDR3 region: CASQGSGPLSQQPQHF. The CDR3 coding sequence is TGTGCCAGCCAGGGAAGTGGCCCCCTAAGCCAGCAGCCCCAGCATTTT. Variable domain in full (rest from reference TRBV19 and TRBJ1-5): DGGITQSPKYLFRKEGQNVTLSCEQNLNHDAMYWYRQDPGQGLRLIYYSQIVNDFQKGDIAEGYSVSREKKESFPLTVTSAQKNPTAFYLCASQGSGPLSQQPQHFGDGTRLSIL.

V gene TRBV7-6 combines with J gene TRBJ2-7; TRBD2 might be the D (6 bases). Trimming pared 1 base from V and 6 bases from J, leaving 13 bases between. Germline CDR1 and CDR2: SGHVS and FNYEAQ. The CDR3 is 14 amino acids. The CDR3 nucleotides read TGTGCCAGCAGCTTAGTAAGGGTCGGGGGCGAGCAGTACTTC. It yields the protein CASSLVRVGGEQYF.

The V call is TRBV19, the J call TRBJ1-5; TRBD1 agrees at 11 bases. The CDR3 consists of 17 residues. With 9 bases clipped from V and 8 bases from J, the junction kept 18 bases outside the gene matches. The germline V gene has CDR1 LNHDA and CDR2 SQIVND (reference sequence). The chain's CDR3 is CASRSGTGGFLREPQHF. The CDR3 nucleotides read TGTGCCAGCCGATCCGGGACAGGGGGTTTCCTTAGGGAGCCCCAGCATTTT.

The chain is built from TRBV5-5 and TRBJ2-1; a possible D gene is TRBD2 (5 bases). Trimming left V 4 bases short and J 7 bases short, with 15 bases between. The CDR3 covers 14 residues. Per germline, CDR1 SGHKS and CDR2 YYEKEE (reference sequence). CDR3 bases: TGTGCCAGCAGCCAGACCGGGAATCTAAATGAGCAGTTCTTC. Translation: CASSQTGNLNEQFF.

This sequence joins TRBV3-1 (or the pseudogene TRBV3-2) and TRBJ2-2; the match to TRBD1 covers 9 bases. The germline CDR1 and CDR2 sequences are LGHDT and YNNKEL (reference sequence). The CDR3 runs 15 residues. J was trimmed by 3 bases and V by 4 bases; bases with no gene match: 3. The CDR3: CASSLGQGDTGELFF. The CDR3 DNA follows: TGTGCCAGCAGCCTGGGACAGGGAGACACCGGGGAGCTGTTTTTT.

The J gene is TRBJ2-1, the V gene TRBV11-2; 9 bases map to TRBD2. The CDR3 loop spans 16 amino acids. Germline loops: CDR1 SGHAT, CDR2 FQNNGV. V lost 7 bases and J lost 9; bases outside the gene matches: 16. The CDR3 DNA reads TGTGCCAGCACAAAACAAAGTAGCGGGAGTGGAAGTGAGCAGTTCTTC. Its protein is CASTKQSSGSGSEQFF.

This chain joins TRBV5-8 and TRBJ2-1; 8 bases fit TRBD2. Germline-derived CDR1 and CDR2 are SGHTS and YDEGEE. The trim removed 4 bases at V and 9 bases at J, leaving 12 bases unmatched. The CDR3 is 15 amino acids. CDR3 in DNA: TGTGCCAGCAGCCTAGGGACTAGATTAAATACTGAGCAGTTCTTC. Translated, it gives CASSLGTRLNTEQFF.

This sequence joins TRBV6-6 and TRBJ1-2; TRBD1 aligns across 7 bases. The CDR3 spans 14 residues. The germline V gene encodes CDR1 MNHNY and CDR2 SVGAGI (reference sequence). Losses at the gene ends were 6 bases for V and 6 bases for J; bases not matched to a gene: 10. CDR3 sequence reads: CASSRPRQGDGYTF. The CDR3 nucleotides read TGTGCCAGCAGCCGTCCTCGACAGGGAGATGGCTACACCTTC.

The chain joins TRBV5-6 to TRBJ1-1, with D possibly matching TRBD1 (6 bases). V was pared by 0 bases and J by 2 bases, with 11 bases between. There are 15 residues in the CDR3. The germline V gene has CDR1 SGHDT and CDR2 YYEEEE. The CDR3 sequence: CASSLEGVPNTEAFF. CDR3 DNA: TGTGCCAGCAGCTTGGAGGGGGTTCCAAACACTGAAGCTTTCTTT.

CDR3 nucleotides: TGTGCCAGCAGTCCGGGACTAGCGGGGGACCAAGAGACCCAGTACTTC. It is translated as CASSPGLAGDQETQYF. The genes are TRBV28 and TRBJ2-5; TRBD2 matches 14 bases. CDR1 is MDHEN and CDR2 is SYDVKM in the germline V gene. This CDR3 region has 16 residues. The junction had 2 bases not matched to a gene; V was cut back by 5 bases and J by 0 bases.

This clone was counted only a few times. The chain links TRBV19 to TRBJ2-1; a weak D match, TRBD2 (6 bases). V was pared by 10 bases and J by 2 bases, with 12 bases between. CDR3 length: 13 amino acids. Germline values: CDR1 LNHDA, CDR2 SQIVND (reference sequence). This CDR3 is CATNGGAYNEQFF. CDR3 sequence (DNA): TGTGCCACTAACGGGGGTGCCTACAATGAGCAGTTCTTC. The variable domain in full, with the rest retrieved from reference TRBV19 and TRBJ2-1, is DGGITQSPKYLFRKEGQNVTLSCEQNLNHDAMYWYRQDPGQGLRLIYYSQIVNDFQKGDIAEGYSVSREKKESFPLTVTSAQKNPTAFYLCATNGGAYNEQFFGPGTRLTVL.

The chain carries TRBV19 and TRBJ1-2, with TRBD1 matching 7 bases. The germline V gene encodes CDR1 LNHDA and CDR2 SQIVND (reference sequence). Unmatched junction bases numbered 6, after V lost 6 bases and J lost 5 bases. The CDR3 runs to 13 residues. CDR3 DNA: TGTGCCAGTAGCACAGGGGTAGGATATGGCTACACCTTC. It is translated as CASSTGVGYGYTF.

The V call is TRBV18, the J call TRBJ2-3; D might be TRBD1 (6 bases). The CDR3 contains 19 residues. Between the trimmed V and J ends, which lost 1 base and 3 bases, there was a span of 23 bases. The V gene's germline CDR1 is KGHSH and CDR2 LQKENI. The CDR3 DNA is TGTGCCAGCTCACCACTGGCGGTGGCAACAGGGTGGGCGACAGATACGCAGTATTTT. Residues: CASSPLAVATGWATDTQYF.

This chain links TRBV11-2 with TRBJ2-7; 7 bases agree with TRBD2. V shed 5 bases and J 4 bases; nucleotides not matched to a gene: 8. The CDR3 contains 14 residues. Germline CDR1 reads SGHAT; CDR2 reads FQNNGV. CDR3 in amino acids: CASSLGTNRYEQYV. The CDR3 bases are TGTGCCAGCAGCCTGGGGACTAACCGATACGAGCAGTACGTC.

V is TRBV5-5 and J is TRBJ2-2; 8 nucleotides match TRBD2. This CDR3 contains 17 residues. The V gene's germline CDR1 is SGHKS and CDR2 YYEKEE (reference sequence). Losses at the gene ends were 3 bases for V and 0 bases for J; bases not matched to a gene: 7. The CDR3, as DNA: TGTGCCAGCAGCTGGTTTTTAGCGGGAACGAACACCGGGGAGCTGTTTTTT. It encodes CASSWFLAGTNTGELFF.

V usage is TRBV5-4 and J usage is TRBJ1-1; no clear D. The CDR3 extends over 15 amino acids. Germline CDR1 and CDR2: SGHNT and YYREEE (reference sequence). Trimming pared 0 bases from V and 0 bases from J, leaving 9 bases between. CDR3 region: CASSLVSDMNTEAFF. DNA of the CDR3: TGTGCCAGCAGCTTGGTCTCAGACATGAACACTGAAGCTTTCTTT.

The chain joins TRBV6-5 to TRBJ2-1, with no clear D. Germline V gene data show CDR1 as MNHEY and CDR2 as SVGAGI. The CDR3 sequence is 12 residues long. V gave up 6 bases and J gave up 5 bases, with 8 bases separating them. CDR3 loop: CASRPSDNEQFF. The CDR3 region has the DNA TGTGCCAGCAGACCCTCGGACAATGAGCAGTTCTTC.

This chain connects TRBV2 to TRBJ1-3; no firm D call. Trimming pared 10 bases from V and 1 base from J, leaving 11 bases between. CDR1 and CDR2 from the germline V gene are SNHLY and FYNNEI. This CDR3 has 13 residues. The CDR3 DNA reads as TGTGCCACCCAGCGGGTTTCTGGAAACACCATATATTTT. This translates into CATQRVSGNTIYF.